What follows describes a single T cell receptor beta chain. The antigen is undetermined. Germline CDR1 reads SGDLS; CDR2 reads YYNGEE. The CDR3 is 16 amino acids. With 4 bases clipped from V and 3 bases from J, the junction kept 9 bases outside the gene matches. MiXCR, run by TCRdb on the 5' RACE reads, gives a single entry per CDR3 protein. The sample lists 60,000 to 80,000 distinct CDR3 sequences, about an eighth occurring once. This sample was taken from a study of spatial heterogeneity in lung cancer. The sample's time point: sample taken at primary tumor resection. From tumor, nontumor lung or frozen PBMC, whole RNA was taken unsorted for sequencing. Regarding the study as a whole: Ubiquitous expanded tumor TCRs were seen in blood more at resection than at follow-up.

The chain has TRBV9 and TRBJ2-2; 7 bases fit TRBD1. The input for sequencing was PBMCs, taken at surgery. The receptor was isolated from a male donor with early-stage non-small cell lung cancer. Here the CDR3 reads CASSPQGVGYTGELFF. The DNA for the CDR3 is TGTGCCAGCAGCCCCCAGGGGGTCGGGTACACCGGGGAGCTGTTTTTT.